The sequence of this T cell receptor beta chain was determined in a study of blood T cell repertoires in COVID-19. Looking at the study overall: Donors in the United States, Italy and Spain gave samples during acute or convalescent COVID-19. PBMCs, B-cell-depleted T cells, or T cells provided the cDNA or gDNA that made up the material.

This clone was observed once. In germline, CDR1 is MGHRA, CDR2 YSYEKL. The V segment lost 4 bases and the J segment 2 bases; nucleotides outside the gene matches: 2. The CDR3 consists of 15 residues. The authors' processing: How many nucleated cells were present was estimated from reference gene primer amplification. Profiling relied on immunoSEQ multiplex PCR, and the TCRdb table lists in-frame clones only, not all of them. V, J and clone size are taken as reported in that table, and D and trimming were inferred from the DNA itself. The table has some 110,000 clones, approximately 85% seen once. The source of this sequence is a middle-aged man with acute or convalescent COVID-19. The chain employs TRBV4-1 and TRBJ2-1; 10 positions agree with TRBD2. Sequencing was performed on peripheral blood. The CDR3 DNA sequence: TGCGCCAGCAGCCGTGGACTAGCGGCCTACAATGAGCAGTTCTTC. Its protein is CASSRGLAAYNEQFF.